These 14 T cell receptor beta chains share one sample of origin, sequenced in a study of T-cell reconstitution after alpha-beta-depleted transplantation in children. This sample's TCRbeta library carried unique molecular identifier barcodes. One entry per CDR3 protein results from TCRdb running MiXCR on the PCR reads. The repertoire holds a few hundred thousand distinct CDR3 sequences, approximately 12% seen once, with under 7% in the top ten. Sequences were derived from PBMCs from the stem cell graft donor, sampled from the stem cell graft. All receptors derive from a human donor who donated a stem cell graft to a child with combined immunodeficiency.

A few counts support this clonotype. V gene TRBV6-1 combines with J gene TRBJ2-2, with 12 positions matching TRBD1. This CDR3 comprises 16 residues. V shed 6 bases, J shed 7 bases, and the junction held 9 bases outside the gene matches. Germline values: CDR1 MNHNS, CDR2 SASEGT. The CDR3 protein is CASSRDRGRRDGELFF. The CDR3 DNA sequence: TGTGCCAGCAGCCGGGACAGGGGGCGCCGGGACGGGGAGCTGTTTTTT.

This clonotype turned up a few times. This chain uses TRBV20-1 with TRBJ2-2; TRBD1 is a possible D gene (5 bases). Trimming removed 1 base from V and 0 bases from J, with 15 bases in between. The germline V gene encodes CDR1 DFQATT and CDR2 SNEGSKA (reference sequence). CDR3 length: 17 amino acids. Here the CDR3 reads CSARGLWGPTNTGELFF. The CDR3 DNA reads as TGCAGTGCTAGAGGCCTATGGGGCCCTACGAACACCGGGGAGCTGTTTTTT.

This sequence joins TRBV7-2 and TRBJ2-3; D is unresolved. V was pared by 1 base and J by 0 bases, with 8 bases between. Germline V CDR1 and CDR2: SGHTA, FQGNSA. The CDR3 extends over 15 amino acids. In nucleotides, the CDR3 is TGTGCCAGCAGCTTAGTCGGGCAGAGCACAGATACGCAGTATTTT. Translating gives CASSLVGQSTDTQYF.

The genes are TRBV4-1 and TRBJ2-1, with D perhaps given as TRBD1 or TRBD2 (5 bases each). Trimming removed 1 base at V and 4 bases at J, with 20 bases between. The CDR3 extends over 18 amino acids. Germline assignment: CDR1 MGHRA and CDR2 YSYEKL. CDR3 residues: CASSQGPYEGPSYNEQFF. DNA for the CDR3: TGCGCCAGCAGCCAAGGCCCTTATGAGGGACCTTCTTACAATGAGCAGTTCTTC.

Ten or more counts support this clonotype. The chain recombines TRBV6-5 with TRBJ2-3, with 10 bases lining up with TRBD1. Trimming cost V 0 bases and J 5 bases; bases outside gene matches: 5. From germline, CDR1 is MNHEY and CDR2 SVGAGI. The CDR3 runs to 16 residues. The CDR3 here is CASSYSGQGVVDTQYF. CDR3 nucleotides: TGTGCCAGCAGTTACTCTGGACAGGGGGTGGTAGATACGCAGTATTTT.

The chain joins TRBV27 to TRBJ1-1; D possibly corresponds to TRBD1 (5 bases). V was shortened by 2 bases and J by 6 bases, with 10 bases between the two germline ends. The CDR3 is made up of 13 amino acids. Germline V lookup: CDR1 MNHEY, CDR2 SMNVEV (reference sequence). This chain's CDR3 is CASSLGGPPEAFF. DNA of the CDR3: TGTGCCAGCAGTTTAGGGGGTCCCCCTGAAGCTTTCTTT.

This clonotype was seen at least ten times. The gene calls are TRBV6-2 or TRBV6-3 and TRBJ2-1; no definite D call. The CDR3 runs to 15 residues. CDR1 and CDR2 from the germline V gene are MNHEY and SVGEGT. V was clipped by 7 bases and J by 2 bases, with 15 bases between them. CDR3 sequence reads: CASIPAENPYNEQFF. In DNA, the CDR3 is TGTGCCAGCATCCCAGCTGAAAACCCCTACAATGAGCAGTTCTTC.

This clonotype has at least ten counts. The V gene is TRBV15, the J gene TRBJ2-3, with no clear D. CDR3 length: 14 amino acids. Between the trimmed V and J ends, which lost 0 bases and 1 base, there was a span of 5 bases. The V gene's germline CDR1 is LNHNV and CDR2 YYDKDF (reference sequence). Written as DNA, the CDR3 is TGTGCCACCAGCAGAGAATGGGGCACAGATACGCAGTATTTT. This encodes CATSREWGTDTQYF.

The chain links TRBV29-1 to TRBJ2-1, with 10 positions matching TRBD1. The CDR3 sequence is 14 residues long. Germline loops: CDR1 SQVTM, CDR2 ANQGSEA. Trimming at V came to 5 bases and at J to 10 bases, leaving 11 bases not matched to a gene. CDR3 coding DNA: TGCAGCGTTTGGGGGACAGGGGTTTTGGGGGAGCAGTTCTTC. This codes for CSVWGTGVLGEQFF.

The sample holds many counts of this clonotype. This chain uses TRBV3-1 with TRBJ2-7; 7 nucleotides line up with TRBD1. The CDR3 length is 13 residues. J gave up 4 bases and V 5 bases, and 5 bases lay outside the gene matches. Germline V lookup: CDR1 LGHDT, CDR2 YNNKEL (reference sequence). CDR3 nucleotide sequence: TGTGCCAGCAGCGGGAGACAGGGTTACGAGCAGTACTTC. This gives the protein CASSGRQGYEQYF.

In DNA, the CDR3 is TGTGCCAGCAGCCCTCATAGGACTAGCGTATACAATGAGCAGTTCTTC. Protein product: CASSPHRTSVYNEQFF. The chain recombines TRBV7-3 with TRBJ2-1, with TRBD2 matching over 9 bases. Trimming removed 5 bases from V and 4 bases from J; junction bases left unmatched: 9. This CDR3 is built from 16 residues. Germline CDR1 is SGHTA and CDR2 is FQGTGA.

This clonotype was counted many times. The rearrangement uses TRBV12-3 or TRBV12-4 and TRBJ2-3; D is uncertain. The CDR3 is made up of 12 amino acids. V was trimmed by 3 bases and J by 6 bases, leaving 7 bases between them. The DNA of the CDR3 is TGTGCCAGCAGTTTTCGTCGGGATACGCAGTATTTT. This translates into CASSFRRDTQYF.

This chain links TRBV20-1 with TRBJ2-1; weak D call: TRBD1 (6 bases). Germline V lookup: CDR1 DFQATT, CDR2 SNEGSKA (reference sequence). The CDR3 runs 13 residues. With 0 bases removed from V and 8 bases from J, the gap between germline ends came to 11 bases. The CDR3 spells CSAREQGRHEQFF. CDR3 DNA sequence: TGCAGTGCTAGAGAGCAGGGGCGCCATGAGCAGTTCTTC.

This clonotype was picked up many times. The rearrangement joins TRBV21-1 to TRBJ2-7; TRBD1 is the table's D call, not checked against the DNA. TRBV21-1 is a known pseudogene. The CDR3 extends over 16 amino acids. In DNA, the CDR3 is TGTGCCAGCAGCAAAGTAGGAGACAGGTCTAGGCGGGAGCAGTACTTC. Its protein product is CASSKVGDRSRREQYF.